This TCR beta chain was captured by sequencing in a study of T cells after yellow fever vaccination. A note on this clonotype: Antigen: not known.

The CDR3 consists of 15 residues. J lost 2 bases, V lost 7 bases, and 5 bases had no gene match. 5'RACE template switching produced TCR cDNA carrying a universal primer site and UMIs. From the 5' RACE reads, TCRdb called clonotypes with MiXCR, one entry per CDR3 protein. This sample has some 340,000 distinct CDR3 sequences; approximately 11% occur once, and the top ten carry over 3%. Findings and caveats of the study: FACS-sorted repertoires could harbor abundant contaminating bulk-population clonotypes. A faster peak, day 5 versus 15, was reached by the weaker secondary response. Post-booster reappearance was seen for most primary-vaccination clones (96% CD4, 85% to 90% CD8).

The source was CD4+ T cells sorted from PBMCs, collected 45 days after the yellow fever booster vaccination. The rearrangement links TRBV23-1 to TRBJ1-6; 7 bases map to TRBD1. TRBV23-1 is labeled an ORF, and its function is uncertain. The clonotype comes from a young man who received the YFV17D yellow fever vaccine. In nucleotides, the CDR3 is TGCGCCAGCATGAGGGGGCTGACCTATAATTCACCCCTCCACTTT. Translating it yields CASMRGLTYNSPLHF.